This T cell receptor (beta chain) was captured in a study of T cell responses to AZD1222 COVID-19 vaccine. Some clones are missing from TCRdb's copy, which holds only in-frame ones; the method was immunoSEQ multiplex PCR. Altogether 100,000 to 130,000 clones are present, about 85% being singletons, with the ten largest covering 4.8%. CDR3 length equals 18 residues. Germline V gives CDR1 KGHSH, CDR2 LQKENI. With 4 bases removed from V and 0 bases from J, the gap between germline ends came to 19 bases. The sequencing used peripheral blood, collected 28 days after the second AZD1222 dose. The source of this sequence is an adult who received the AZD1222 COVID-19 vaccine. The rearrangement links TRBV18 to TRBJ1-3; D may be TRBD1 (6 bases). The CDR3 DNA reads TGTGCCAGCTCACGGGAATCACAGGGCTCTTCCTCTGGAAACACCATATATTTT. Its protein product is CASSRESQGSSSGNTIYF.